This TCR beta chain is from a study of beta chain features in type 1 diabetes. Remarks on this clone: Its antigen remains unknown.

Only one heparinised blood draw was taken per donor, and its volume averaged around 100 mL. Sorted CD4+ subsets: naive, central memory, regulatory, stem cell-like memory (CD45RO/CCR7/CD25/CD127/CD95/CD27 panel). Deletions cut 6 bases from V and 6 bases from J, with 12 bases between. The CDR3 length is 13 residues. CDR1 and CDR2 from the germline V gene are SNHLY and FYNNEI. General study points: All four CD4+ subsets of Type 1 diabetes patients contained TCRB CDR3s that were moderately but significantly shorter. More deletions and fewer insertions at VDJ junctions were seen in type 1 diabetes patients. In patients and controls equally, PCR might favor templates that are shorter.

Investigators reverse transcribed all isolated RNA, so they sequenced expressed TCRB transcripts. Clones were read by immunoSEQ multiplex PCR, and TCRdb kept only the in-frame ones, dropping some. The sample lists roughly 330,000 clones; less than 15% were seen once. This TCR derives from a woman between 18 and 29 years old with type 1 diabetes. Sequenced input: naive CD4+ T cells from blood. The rearrangement joins TRBV2 to TRBJ1-5; D unresolved. CDR3 DNA: TGTGCCAGCAGCCCAGTCTTTGGTCAGCCCCAGCATTTT. Its protein product is CASSPVFGQPQHF.